One sample yielded the 2 T cell receptor beta chains listed below, sequenced in a study of OX40 agonist ivuxolimab in advanced cancers. Some clones are missing from TCRdb's copy, which holds only in-frame ones; the method was immunoSEQ multiplex PCR. The sample yields 60,000 to 75,000 clones, 84% seen once. The specimen was CD4+ or CD8+ T cells sorted from blood, collected in a trial of the OX40 agonist ivuxolimab. The origin of the receptors is an adult with an advanced solid tumor such as melanoma, head and neck, liver or kidney cancer.

The chain has TRBV6-5 and TRBJ1-1; no firm D call. Germline CDR1 is MNHEY and CDR2 is SVGAGI. This CDR3 spans 13 amino acids. Deletions cut 0 bases from V and 7 bases from J, with 9 bases between. The CDR3 protein is CASSYSGRSEAFF. CDR3 in DNA: TGTGCCAGCAGTTACTCGGGAAGGAGTGAAGCTTTCTTT.

The genes are TRBV29-1 and TRBJ2-7; TRBD2 matches 8 bases. Germline V gene data show CDR1 as SQVTM and CDR2 as ANQGSEA. The CDR3 consists of 16 residues. V was pared by 3 bases and J by 1 base, with 11 bases of the junction left unmatched. The CDR3 nucleotides read TGCAGCGTTGAGATCCTTCGGGGGGGGGAATCCTACGAGCAGTACTTC. Protein product: CSVEILRGGESYEQYF.